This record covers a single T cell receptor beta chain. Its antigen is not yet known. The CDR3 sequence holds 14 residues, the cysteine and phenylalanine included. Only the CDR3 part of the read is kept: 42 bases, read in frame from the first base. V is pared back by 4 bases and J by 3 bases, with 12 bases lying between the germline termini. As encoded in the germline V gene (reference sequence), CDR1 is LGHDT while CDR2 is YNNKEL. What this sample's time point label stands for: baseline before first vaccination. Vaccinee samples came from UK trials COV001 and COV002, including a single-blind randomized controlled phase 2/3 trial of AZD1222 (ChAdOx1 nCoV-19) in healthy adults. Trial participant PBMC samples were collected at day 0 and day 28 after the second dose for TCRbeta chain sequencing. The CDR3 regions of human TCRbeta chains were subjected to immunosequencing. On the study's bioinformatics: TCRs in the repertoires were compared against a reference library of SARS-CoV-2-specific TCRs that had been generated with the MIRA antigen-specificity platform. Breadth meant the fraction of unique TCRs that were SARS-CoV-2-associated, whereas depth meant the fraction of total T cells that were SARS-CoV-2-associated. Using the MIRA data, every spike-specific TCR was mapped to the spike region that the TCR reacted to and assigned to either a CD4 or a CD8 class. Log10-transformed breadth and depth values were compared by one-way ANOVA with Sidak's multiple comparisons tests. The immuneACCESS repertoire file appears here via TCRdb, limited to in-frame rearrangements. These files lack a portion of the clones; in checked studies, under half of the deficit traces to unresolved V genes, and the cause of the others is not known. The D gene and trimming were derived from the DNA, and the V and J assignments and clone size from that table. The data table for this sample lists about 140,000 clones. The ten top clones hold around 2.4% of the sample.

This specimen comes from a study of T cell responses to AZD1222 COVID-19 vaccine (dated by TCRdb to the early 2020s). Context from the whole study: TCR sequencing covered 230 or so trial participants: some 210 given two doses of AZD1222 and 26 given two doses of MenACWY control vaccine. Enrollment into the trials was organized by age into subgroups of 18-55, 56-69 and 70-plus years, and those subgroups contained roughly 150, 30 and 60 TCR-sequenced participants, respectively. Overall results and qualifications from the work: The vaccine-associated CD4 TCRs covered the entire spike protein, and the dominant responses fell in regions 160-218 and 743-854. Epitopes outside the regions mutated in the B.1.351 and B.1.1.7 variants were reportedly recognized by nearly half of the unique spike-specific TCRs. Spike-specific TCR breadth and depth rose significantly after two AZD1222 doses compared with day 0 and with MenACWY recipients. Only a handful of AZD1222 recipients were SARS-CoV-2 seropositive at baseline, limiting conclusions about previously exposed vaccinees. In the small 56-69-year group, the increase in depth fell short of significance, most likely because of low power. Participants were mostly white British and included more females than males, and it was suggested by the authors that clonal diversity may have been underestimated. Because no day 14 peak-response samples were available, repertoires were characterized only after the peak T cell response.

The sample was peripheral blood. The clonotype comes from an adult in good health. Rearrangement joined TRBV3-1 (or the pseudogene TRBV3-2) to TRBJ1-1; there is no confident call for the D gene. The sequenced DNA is TGTGCCAGCAGCCGGGTGAGGGCGGACACTGAAGCTTTCTTT. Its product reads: CASSRVRADTEAFF.